This T cell receptor beta chain was recovered during a study of blood T cell repertoires in COVID-19. About the research overall: Acute-phase and convalescent COVID-19 samples originated in the United States, Italy and Spain.

The CDR3 loop spans 12 amino acids. The ends were cut back, 3 bases at V and 9 bases at J, with 9 bases in the middle. Authors' analysis steps: Reference gene primer amplification in the assay estimated nucleated cell counts. Generated by immunoSEQ multiplex PCR, the TCRdb table keeps only in-frame clones and is missing some. The V and J calls and clone size are taken from that table; D and trimming were inferred from the DNA. The data contain tens of thousands of clones, 82% of them singletons. The rearrangement uses TRBV12-3 or TRBV12-4 and TRBJ1-5; no reliable D call. The sequencing sample was made of peripheral blood. The TCR sequence derives from a woman between 65 and 79 years old with acute or convalescent COVID-19. The CDR3 DNA reads as TGTGCCAGCAGTTTTTCGGGTGGGCCCCAGCATTTT. Amino acid sequence: CASSFSGGPQHF.